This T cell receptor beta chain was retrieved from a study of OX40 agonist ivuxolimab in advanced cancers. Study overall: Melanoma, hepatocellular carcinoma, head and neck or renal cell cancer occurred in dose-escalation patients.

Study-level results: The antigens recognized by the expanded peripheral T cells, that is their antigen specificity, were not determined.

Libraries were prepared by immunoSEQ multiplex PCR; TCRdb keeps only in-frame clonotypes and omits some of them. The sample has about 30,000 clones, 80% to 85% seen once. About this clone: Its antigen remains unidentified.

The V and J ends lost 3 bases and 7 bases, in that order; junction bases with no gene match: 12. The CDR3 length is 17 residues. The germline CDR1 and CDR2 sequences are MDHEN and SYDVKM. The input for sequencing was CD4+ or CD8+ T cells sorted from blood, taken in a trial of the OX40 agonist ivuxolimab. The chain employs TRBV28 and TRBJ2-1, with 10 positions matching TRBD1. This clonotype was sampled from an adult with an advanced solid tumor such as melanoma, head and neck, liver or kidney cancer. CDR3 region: CASSLGVGTGVGNEQFF. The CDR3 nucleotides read TGTGCCAGCAGTTTGGGGGTGGGGACAGGGGTTGGGAATGAGCAGTTCTTC. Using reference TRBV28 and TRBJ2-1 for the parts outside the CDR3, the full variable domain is DVKVTQSSRYLVKRTGEKVFLECVQDMDHENMFWYRQDPGLGLRLIYFSYDVKMKEKGDIPEGYSVSREKKERFSLILESASTNQTSMYLCASSLGVGTGVGNEQFFGPGTRLTVL.